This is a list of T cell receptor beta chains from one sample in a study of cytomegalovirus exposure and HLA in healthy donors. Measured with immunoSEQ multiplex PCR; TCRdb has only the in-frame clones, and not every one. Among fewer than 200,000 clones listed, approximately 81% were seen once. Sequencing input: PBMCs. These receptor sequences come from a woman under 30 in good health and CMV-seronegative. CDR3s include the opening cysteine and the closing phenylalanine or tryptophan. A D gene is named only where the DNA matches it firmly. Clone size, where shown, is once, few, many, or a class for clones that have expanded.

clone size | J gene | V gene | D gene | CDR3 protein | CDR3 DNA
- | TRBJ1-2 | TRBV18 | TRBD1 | CASSPGQGGGYTF | TGTGCCAGCTCTCCCGGACAGGGGGGTGGCTACACCTTC
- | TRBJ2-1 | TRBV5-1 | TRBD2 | CASAIAGAPNEQFF | TGCGCCAGCGCGATAGCGGGAGCCCCCAATGAGCAGTTCTTC
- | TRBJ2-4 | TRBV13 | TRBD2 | CASSSGTSGRGSAKNIQYF | TGTGCCAGCAGCTCCGGGACTAGCGGGAGAGGGTCAGCCAAAAACATTCAGTACTTC
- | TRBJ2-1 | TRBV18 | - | CASSPLKGEGEQFF | TGTGCCAGCTCACCCCTTAAGGGGGAGGGGGAGCAGTTCTTC
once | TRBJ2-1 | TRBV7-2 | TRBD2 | CASSRLAGGPLEQFF | TGTGCCAGCAGCCGTCTAGCGGGAGGGCCCTTGGAGCAGTTCTTC
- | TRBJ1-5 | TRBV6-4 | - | CASSGKDSLNQPQHF | TGTGCCAGCAGTGGCAAGGACAGCCTTAATCAGCCCCAGCATTTT
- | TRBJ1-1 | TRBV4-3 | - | CASSPSRTAHTEAFF | TGCGCCAGCAGCCCAAGTCGGACAGCGCACACTGAAGCTTTCTTT
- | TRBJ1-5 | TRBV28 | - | CASSVRQSNQPQHF | TGTGCCAGCAGTGTCCGACAGAGCAATCAGCCCCAGCATTTT
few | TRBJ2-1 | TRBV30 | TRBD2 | CAGTSGSNEQFF | TGTGCCGGGACTAGCGGGAGTAATGAGCAGTTCTTC
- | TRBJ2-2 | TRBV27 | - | CASSLTGVNTGELFF | TGTGCCAGCAGTTTAACAGGAGTGAACACCGGGGAGCTGTTTTTT
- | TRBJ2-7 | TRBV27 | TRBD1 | CASSSGTDYEQYF | TGTGCCAGCAGTTCCGGGACAGACTACGAGCAGTACTTC
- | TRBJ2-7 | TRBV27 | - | CASGQLGEQYF | TGTGCCAGCGGGCAGTTAGGCGAGCAGTACTTC
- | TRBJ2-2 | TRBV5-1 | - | CASSPVGTGELFF | TGCGCCAGCAGTCCGGTCGGTACCGGGGAGCTGTTTTTT
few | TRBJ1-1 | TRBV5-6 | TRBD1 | CASSIGQGDTEAFF | TGTGCCAGCAGCATTGGACAGGGGGACACTGAAGCTTTCTTT
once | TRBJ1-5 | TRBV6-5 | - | CASSYGRGGPQHF | TGTGCCAGCAGTTACGGGCGCGGAGGGCCCCAGCATTTT